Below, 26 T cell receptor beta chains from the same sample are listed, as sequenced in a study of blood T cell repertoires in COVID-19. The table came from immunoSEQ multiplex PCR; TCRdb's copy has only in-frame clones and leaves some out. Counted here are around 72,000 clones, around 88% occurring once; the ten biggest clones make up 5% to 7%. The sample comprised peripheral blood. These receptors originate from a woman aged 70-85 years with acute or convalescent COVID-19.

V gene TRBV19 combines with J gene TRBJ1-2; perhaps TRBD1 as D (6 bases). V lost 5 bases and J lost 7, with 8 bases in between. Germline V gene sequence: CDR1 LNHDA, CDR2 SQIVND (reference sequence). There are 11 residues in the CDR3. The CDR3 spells CASSGQFGYTF. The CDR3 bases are TGTGCCAGTAGTGGACAGTTTGGCTACACCTTC.

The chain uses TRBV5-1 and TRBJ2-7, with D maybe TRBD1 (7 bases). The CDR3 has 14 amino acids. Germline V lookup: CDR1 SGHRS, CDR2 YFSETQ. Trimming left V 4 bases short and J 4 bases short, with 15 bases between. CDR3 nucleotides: TGCGCCAGCAGCCCTTCAGGGGGAGGTTACGAGCAGTACTTC. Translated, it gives CASSPSGGGYEQYF.

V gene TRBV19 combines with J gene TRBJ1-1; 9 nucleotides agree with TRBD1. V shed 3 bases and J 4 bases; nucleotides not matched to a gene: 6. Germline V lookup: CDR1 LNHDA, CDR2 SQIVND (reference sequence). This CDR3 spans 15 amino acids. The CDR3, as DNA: TGTGCCAGTAGTATCCCGGGACAGGGAGGCACTGAAGCTTTCTTT. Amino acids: CASSIPGQGGTEAFF. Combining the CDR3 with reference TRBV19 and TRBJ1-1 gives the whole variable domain DGGITQSPKYLFRKEGQNVTLSCEQNLNHDAMYWYRQDPGQGLRLIYYSQIVNDFQKGDIAEGYSVSREKKESFPLTVTSAQKNPTAFYLCASSIPGQGGTEAFFGQGTRLTVV.

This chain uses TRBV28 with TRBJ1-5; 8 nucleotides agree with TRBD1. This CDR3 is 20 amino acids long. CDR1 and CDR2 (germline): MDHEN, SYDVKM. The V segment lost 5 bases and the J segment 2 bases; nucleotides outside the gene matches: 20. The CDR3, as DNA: TGTGCCAGCAGTCCCAGGGGGCGCCCGTCGATACCGGAGGGCAATCAGCCCCAGCATTTT. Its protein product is CASSPRGRPSIPEGNQPQHF.

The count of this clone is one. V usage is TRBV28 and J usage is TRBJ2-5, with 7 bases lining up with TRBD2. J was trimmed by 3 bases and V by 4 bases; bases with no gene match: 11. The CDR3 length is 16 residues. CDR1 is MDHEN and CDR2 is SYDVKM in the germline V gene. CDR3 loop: CASSYRQAGTKETQYF. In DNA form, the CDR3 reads TGTGCCAGCAGTTACCGCCAAGCGGGAACAAAAGAGACCCAGTACTTC.

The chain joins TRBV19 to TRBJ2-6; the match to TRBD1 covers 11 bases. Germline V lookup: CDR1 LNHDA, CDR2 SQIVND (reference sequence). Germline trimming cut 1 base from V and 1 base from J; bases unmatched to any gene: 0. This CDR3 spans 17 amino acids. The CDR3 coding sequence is TGTGCCAGTAGTATAGGGGACAGGGGGTCTGGGGCCAACGTCCTGACTTTC. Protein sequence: CASSIGDRGSGANVLTF. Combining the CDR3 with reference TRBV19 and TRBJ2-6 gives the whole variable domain DGGITQSPKYLFRKEGQNVTLSCEQNLNHDAMYWYRQDPGQGLRLIYYSQIVNDFQKGDIAEGYSVSREKKESFPLTVTSAQKNPTAFYLCASSIGDRGSGANVLTFGAGSRLTVL.

The CDR3 is CAISEPGQGRTEAFF. DNA for the CDR3: TGTGCCATCAGTGAGCCCGGACAGGGGAGAACTGAAGCTTTCTTT. The chain carries TRBV10-3 and TRBJ1-1; 9 nucleotides line up with TRBD1. J was trimmed by 5 bases and V by 2 bases; bases with no gene match: 6. The CDR3 runs to 15 residues. CDR1 is ENHRY and CDR2 is SYGVKD in the germline V gene.

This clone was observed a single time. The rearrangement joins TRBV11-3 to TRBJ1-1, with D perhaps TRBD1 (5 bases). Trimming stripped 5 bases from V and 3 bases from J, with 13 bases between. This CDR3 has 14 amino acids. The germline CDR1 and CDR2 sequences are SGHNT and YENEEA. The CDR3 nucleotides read TGTGCCAGCAGCGCGCAGGGCTTTGACACTGAAGCTTTCTTT. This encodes CASSAQGFDTEAFF.

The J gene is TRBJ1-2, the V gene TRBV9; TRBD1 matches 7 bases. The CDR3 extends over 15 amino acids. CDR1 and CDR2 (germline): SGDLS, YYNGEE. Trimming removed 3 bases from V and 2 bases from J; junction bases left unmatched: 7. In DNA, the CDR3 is TGTGCCAGCAGCGCAGGGGGGCAGGGGAACTATGGCTACACCTTC. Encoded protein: CASSAGGQGNYGYTF.

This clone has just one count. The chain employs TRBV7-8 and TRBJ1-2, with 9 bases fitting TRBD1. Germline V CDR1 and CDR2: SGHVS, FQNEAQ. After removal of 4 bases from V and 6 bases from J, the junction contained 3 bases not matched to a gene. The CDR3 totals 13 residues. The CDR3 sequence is CASSSDRGNGYTF. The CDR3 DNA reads TGTGCCAGCAGCTCGGACAGGGGTAATGGCTACACCTTC.

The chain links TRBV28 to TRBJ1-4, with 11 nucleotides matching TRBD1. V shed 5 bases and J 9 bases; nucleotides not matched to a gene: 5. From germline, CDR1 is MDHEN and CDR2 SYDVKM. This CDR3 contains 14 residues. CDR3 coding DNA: TGTGCCAGCAGTGGGACAGGGGGAGGGAAAAAACTGTTTTTT. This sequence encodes CASSGTGGGKKLFF.

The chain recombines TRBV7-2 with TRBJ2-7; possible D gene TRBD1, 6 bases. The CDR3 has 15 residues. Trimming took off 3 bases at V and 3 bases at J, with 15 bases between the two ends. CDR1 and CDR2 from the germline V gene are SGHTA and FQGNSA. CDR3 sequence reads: CASSLESQGYYEQYF. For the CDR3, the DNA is TGTGCCAGCAGCTTGGAGTCACAGGGCTACTACGAGCAGTACTTC.

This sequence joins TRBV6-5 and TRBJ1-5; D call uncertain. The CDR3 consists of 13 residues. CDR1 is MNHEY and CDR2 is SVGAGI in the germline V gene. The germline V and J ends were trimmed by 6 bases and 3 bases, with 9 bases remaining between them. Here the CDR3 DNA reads TGTGCCAGCAGACCGGGGTTCAATCAGCCCCAGCATTTT. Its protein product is CASRPGFNQPQHF.

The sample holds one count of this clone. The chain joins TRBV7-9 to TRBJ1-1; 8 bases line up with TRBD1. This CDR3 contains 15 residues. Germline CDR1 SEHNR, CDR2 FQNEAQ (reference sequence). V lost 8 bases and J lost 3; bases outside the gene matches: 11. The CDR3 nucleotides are TGTGCCAGCTCCCCGACAGGGGCGGGGTACACTGAAGCTTTCTTT. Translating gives CASSPTGAGYTEAFF.

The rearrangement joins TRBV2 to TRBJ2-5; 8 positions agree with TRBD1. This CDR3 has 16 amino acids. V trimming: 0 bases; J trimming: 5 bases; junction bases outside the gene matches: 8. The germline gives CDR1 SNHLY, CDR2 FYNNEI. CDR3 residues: CASSEARTGGVETQYF. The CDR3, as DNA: TGTGCCAGCAGTGAAGCTCGTACAGGGGGAGTGGAGACCCAGTACTTC.

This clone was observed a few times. CDR3: CASSPVQGANYGYTF. CDR3 DNA: TGTGCCAGCTCACCGGTACAGGGCGCAAACTATGGCTACACCTTC. This sequence joins TRBV18 and TRBJ1-2; D might be TRBD1 (6 bases). V was cut by 3 bases and J by 2 bases, with 13 bases left in between. This CDR3 has 15 amino acids. In germline, CDR1 is KGHSH, CDR2 LQKENI.

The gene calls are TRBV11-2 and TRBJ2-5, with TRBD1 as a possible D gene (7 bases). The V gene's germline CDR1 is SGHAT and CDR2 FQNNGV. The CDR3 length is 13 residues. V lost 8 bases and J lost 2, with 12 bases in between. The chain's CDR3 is CASSRGEQETQYF. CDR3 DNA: TGTGCCAGCTCCAGGGGGGAACAAGAGACCCAGTACTTC.

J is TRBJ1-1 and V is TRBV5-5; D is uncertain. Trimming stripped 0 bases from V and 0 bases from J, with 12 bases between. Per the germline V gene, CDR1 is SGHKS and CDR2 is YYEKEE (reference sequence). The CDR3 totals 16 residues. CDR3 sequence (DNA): TGTGCCAGCAGCTTGGGGAGGACGGCGATGAACACTGAAGCTTTCTTT. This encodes CASSLGRTAMNTEAFF. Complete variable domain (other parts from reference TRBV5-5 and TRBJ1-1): DAGVTQSPTHLIKTRGQQVTLRCSPISGHKSVSWYQQVLGQGPQFIFQYYEKEERGRGNFPDRFSARQFPNYSSELNVNALLLGDSALYLCASSLGRTAMNTEAFFGQGTRLTVV.

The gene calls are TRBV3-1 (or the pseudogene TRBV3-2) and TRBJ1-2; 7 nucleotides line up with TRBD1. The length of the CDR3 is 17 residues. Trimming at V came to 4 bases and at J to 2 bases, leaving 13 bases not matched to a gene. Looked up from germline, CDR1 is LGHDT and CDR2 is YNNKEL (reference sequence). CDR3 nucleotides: TGTGCCAGCAGCCCAGTGTGGTCCTTGACAGGGAACTATGGCTACACCTTC. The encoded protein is CASSPVWSLTGNYGYTF.

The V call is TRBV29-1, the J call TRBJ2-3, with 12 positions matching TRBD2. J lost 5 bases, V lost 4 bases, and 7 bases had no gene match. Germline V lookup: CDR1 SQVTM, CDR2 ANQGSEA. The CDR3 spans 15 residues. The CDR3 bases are TGCAGCGTTGTCCTGACTAGCGGGAGAGTAGATACGCAGTATTTT. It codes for CSVVLTSGRVDTQYF.

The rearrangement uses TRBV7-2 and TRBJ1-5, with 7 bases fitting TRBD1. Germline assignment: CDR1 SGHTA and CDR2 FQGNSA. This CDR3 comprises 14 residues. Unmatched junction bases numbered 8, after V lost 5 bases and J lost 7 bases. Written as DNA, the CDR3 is TGTGCCAGCAGCCCTGGGACAGCGGAGCAGCCCCAGCATTTT. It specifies CASSPGTAEQPQHF. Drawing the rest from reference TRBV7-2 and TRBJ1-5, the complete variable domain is GAGVSQSPSNKVTEKGKDVELRCDPISGHTALYWYRQSLGQGLEFLIYFQGNSAPDKSGLPSDRFSAERTGGSVSTLTIQRTQQEDSAVYLCASSPGTAEQPQHFGDGTRLSIL.

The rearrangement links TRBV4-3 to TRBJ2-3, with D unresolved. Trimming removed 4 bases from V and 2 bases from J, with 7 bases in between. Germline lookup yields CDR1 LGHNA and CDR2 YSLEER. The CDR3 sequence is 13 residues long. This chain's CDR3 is CASSLYTTDTQYF. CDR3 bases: TGCGCCAGCAGCCTCTATACCACAGATACGCAGTATTTT.

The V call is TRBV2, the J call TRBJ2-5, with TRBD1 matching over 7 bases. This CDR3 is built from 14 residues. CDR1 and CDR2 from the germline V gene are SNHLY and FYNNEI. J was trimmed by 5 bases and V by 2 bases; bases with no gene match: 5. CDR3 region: CASSEPSRGETQYF. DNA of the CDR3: TGTGCCAGCAGTGAACCTAGCAGGGGGGAGACCCAGTACTTC.

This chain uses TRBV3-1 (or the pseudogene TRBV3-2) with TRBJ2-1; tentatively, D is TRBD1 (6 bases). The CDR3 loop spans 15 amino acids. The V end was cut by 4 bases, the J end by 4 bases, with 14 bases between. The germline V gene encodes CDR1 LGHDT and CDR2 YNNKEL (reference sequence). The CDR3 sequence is CASSLYRADYNEQFF. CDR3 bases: TGTGCCAGCAGCCTCTACAGGGCTGATTACAATGAGCAGTTCTTC.

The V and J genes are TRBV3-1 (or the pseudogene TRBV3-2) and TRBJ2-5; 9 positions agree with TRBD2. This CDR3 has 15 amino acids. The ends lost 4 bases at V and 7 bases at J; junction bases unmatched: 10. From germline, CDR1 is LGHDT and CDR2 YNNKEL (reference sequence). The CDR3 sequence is CASSRGGDYRGTQYF. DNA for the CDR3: TGTGCCAGCAGCCGCGGGGGGGACTACCGGGGGACCCAGTACTTC.

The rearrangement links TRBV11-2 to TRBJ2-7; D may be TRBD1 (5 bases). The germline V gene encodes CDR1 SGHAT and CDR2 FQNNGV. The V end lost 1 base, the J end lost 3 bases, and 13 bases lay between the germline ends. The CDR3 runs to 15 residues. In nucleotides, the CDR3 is TGTGCCAGCAGCTTAGCGGTAGGGGTCCTCTACGAGCAGTACTTC. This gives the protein CASSLAVGVLYEQYF.